A single sample is the source of the 28 T cell receptor beta chains below, sequenced in a study of T cells in Graves' hyperthyroidism and ophthalmopathy. RNA transcripts provided the source from which TCR beta CDR3 regions were amplified. Researchers ran a first-round RT-PCR on the TCR CDR3 using the HTBI primer set. In TCRdb, the multiplex PCR reads were re-called with MiXCR into one record per CDR3 protein. The sample contains around 520,000 distinct CDR3 sequences, 12% to 15% of which appear only once. The sample taken for sequencing was blood. Receptors originate from a woman aged 40 to 50 with Graves' hyperthyroidism.

This clonotype was detected ten times or more. The V and J genes are TRBV28 and TRBJ2-7, with 8 bases fitting TRBD1. The CDR3 length is 14 residues. Germline CDR1 reads MDHEN; CDR2 reads SYDVKM. V shed 5 bases, J shed 5 bases, and the junction held 8 bases outside the gene matches. CDR3 residues: CASSPTPDRDEQYF. The CDR3 DNA reads TGTGCCAGCAGTCCCACCCCGGACAGGGACGAGCAGTACTTC.

This clonotype has a count of ten or more. The chain links TRBV12-3 or TRBV12-4 to TRBJ2-3; D is unresolved. The CDR3 contains 12 residues. Trimming shortened V by 3 bases and J by 4 bases, and 5 bases separated the two germline ends. CDR3 residues: CASSFSADTQYF. The CDR3 DNA reads TGTGCCAGCAGTTTTTCCGCAGATACGCAGTATTTT.

The chain uses TRBV7-9 and TRBJ2-1, with 8 bases aligning to TRBD1. Germline V gene lookup returns CDR1 SEHNR and CDR2 FQNEAQ (reference sequence). This CDR3 contains 15 residues. With 3 bases clipped from V and 6 bases from J, the junction kept 7 bases outside the gene matches. The CDR3 here is CASSLTGDLGNEQFF. The CDR3 DNA sequence: TGTGCCAGCAGCTTGACAGGGGATCTAGGCAATGAGCAGTTCTTC. Supplemented by reference TRBV7-9 and TRBJ2-1, the full variable domain reads DTGVSQNPRHKITKRGQNVTFRCDPISEHNRLYWYRQTLGQGPEFLTYFQNEAQLEKSRLLSDRFSAERPKGSFSTLEIQRTEQGDSAMYLCASSLTGDLGNEQFFGPGTRLTVL.

This clonotype was observed at least ten times. The V gene is TRBV2, the J gene TRBJ1-5; perhaps TRBD1 as D (6 bases). The CDR3 has 14 amino acids. V was shortened by 9 bases and J by 1 base, with 13 bases between the two germline ends. The V gene's germline CDR1 is SNHLY and CDR2 FYNNEI. The CDR3 sequence: CARGDIYSNQPQHF. DNA for the CDR3: TGTGCCAGGGGGGACATTTACAGCAATCAGCCCCAGCATTTT.

The chain employs TRBV5-1 and TRBJ2-5; 9 bases are shared with TRBD1. Germline V lookup: CDR1 SGHRS, CDR2 YFSETQ. V gave up 4 bases and J gave up 4 bases; unmatched junction bases: 11. This CDR3 contains 16 residues. Written as DNA, the CDR3 is TGCGCCAGCAGCACCGAACCGGGACAGGGAAGAGAGACCCAGTACTTC. It codes for CASSTEPGQGRETQYF.

The chain has TRBV29-1 and TRBJ2-1; D remains unclear. CDR3 size: 16 residues. Germline CDR1 SQVTM, CDR2 ANQGSEA. V lost 0 bases, J lost 1 base, and 13 bases lay in between. The CDR3 region is CSVEDLLLLSYNEQFF. CDR3 DNA sequence: TGCAGCGTTGAAGATCTTTTACTCTTATCCTACAATGAGCAGTTCTTC.

This clonotype was detected only a few times. The chain joins TRBV19 to TRBJ2-2; TRBD2 might be the D (5 bases). V lost 8 bases, J lost 1 base, and 8 bases lay in between. The CDR3 length is 13 residues. Germline V gene data show CDR1 as LNHDA and CDR2 as SQIVND (reference sequence). CDR3 coding DNA: TGTGCCAGTTTCGGGGTGAACACCGGGGAGCTGTTTTTT. This gives the protein CASFGVNTGELFF.

This clonotype was picked up a small number of times. This chain links TRBV27 with TRBJ1-2; no clear D. CDR1 and CDR2 from the germline V gene are MNHEY and SMNVEV (reference sequence). The CDR3 extends over 15 amino acids. The V and J ends lost 8 bases and 6 bases respectively, with 22 bases between them. The CDR3 coding sequence is TGTGCCAGCCCGGAAGATCGACGGAGCCGAGATGGCTACACCTTC. This gives the protein CASPEDRRSRDGYTF.

The rearrangement uses TRBV29-1 and TRBJ2-3, with D hard to call. CDR1 is SQVTM and CDR2 is ANQGSEA in the germline V gene. Trimming shortened V by 6 bases and J by 4 bases, and 14 bases separated the two germline ends. This CDR3 is 13 amino acids long. CDR3 amino acids: CSVLLGGADTQYF. CDR3 DNA: TGCAGCGTCCTATTGGGTGGGGCAGATACGCAGTATTTT.

In its sample, this clonotype was seen many times. This chain connects TRBV2 to TRBJ2-1; TRBD1 matches at 9 bases. After removal of 6 bases from V and 9 bases from J, the junction contained 6 bases not matched to a gene. The germline V gene encodes CDR1 SNHLY and CDR2 FYNNEI. CDR3 length: 13 amino acids. The CDR3: CASRSTGGVEQFF. CDR3 sequence (DNA): TGTGCCAGCAGGTCGACAGGGGGAGTTGAGCAGTTCTTC. Complete variable domain (other parts from reference TRBV2 and TRBJ2-1): EPEVTQTPSHQVTQMGQEVILRCVPISNHLYFYWYRQILGQKVEFLVSFYNNEISEKSEIFDDQFSVERPDGSNFTLKIRSTKLEDSAMYFCASRSTGGVEQFFGPGTRLTVL.

This clonotype was observed at least ten times. The V gene is TRBV6-1, the J gene TRBJ2-1; perhaps TRBD1 as D (6 bases). This CDR3 contains 15 residues. Germline lookup yields CDR1 MNHNS and CDR2 SASEGT. V was pared by 7 bases and J by 0 bases, with 13 bases between. Here the CDR3 reads CASKGELGSYNEQFF. DNA of the CDR3: TGTGCCAGCAAGGGGGAGCTTGGCTCCTACAATGAGCAGTTCTTC.

This clonotype came up many times. The chain joins TRBV14 to TRBJ2-5; no clear D gene. V was trimmed by 4 bases and J by 1 base, leaving 10 bases between them. This CDR3 contains 14 residues. CDR1 and CDR2 (germline): SGHDN, FVKESK. The CDR3 sequence is CASSRRSFQETQYF. The CDR3 nucleotides read TGTGCCAGCAGCCGGCGATCTTTCCAAGAGACCCAGTACTTC.

V gene TRBV20-1 combines with J gene TRBJ2-3; D remains ambiguous. This CDR3 region has 16 residues. CDR1 and CDR2 from the germline V gene are DFQATT and SNEGSKA (reference sequence). With 4 bases removed from V and 5 bases from J, the gap between germline ends came to 22 bases. The DNA of the CDR3 is TGCAGTGCTATTTTTTTTCGAAGGGAAGAAAAAGATACGCAGTATTTT. Protein: CSAIFFRREEKDTQYF.

This clonotype was recorded at least ten times. This chain uses TRBV12-3 or TRBV12-4 with TRBJ1-1, with 9 bases aligning to TRBD1. V shed 4 bases and J 5 bases; nucleotides not matched to a gene: 17. The CDR3 covers 18 residues. The CDR3 DNA reads TGTGCCAGCAGTTCCAGCGGGACAGGGTCGTGGTATAAAACTGAAGCTTTCTTT. This encodes CASSSSGTGSWYKTEAFF.

The sample holds many counts of this clonotype. The CDR3 sequence is CASSLTRGTYNEQFF. The CDR3 nucleotides read TGTGCCAGCAGCTTGACGCGGGGTACCTACAATGAGCAGTTCTTC. The genes are TRBV7-3 and TRBJ2-1; D may be TRBD2 (6 bases). CDR3 length: 15 amino acids. The germline V gene has CDR1 SGHTA and CDR2 FQGTGA. The V and J ends lost 3 bases and 2 bases respectively, with 11 bases between them.

This clonotype was seen a handful of times. The rearrangement joins TRBV6-1 to TRBJ2-7; maybe TRBD1 (6 bases). Trimming removed 7 bases at V and 0 bases at J, with 19 bases between. The CDR3 consists of 16 residues. Germline assignment: CDR1 MNHNS and CDR2 SASEGT. For the CDR3, the DNA is TGTGCCAGCAACCACTCCGACAGGCACAGCTCCTACGAGCAGTACTTC. It specifies CASNHSDRHSSYEQYF.

This clonotype came up a few times. The rearrangement uses TRBV20-1 and TRBJ1-1; D not resolved. CDR1 and CDR2 (germline): DFQATT, SNEGSKA (reference sequence). With 3 bases removed from V and 8 bases from J, the gap between germline ends came to 7 bases. The CDR3 runs to 10 residues. The CDR3 region has the DNA TGCAGTGCTAGCATGGGGGAAGCTTTCTTT. It is translated as CSASMGEAFF.

The chain combines TRBV6-1 with TRBJ2-7, with 7 nucleotides matching TRBD1. V lost 2 bases, J lost 0 bases, and 10 bases stayed unmatched. Germline CDR1 is MNHNS and CDR2 is SASEGT. This CDR3 region has 17 residues. The CDR3 nucleotides read TGTGCCAGCAGTGAATGGTCAATTGGGGACAGCTCCTACGAGCAGTACTTC. Encoded protein: CASSEWSIGDSSYEQYF.

In regard to this clonotype: A junction boundary mismatches the germline segment, possibly from a read error. This chain joins TRBV19 and TRBJ1-5, with D perhaps TRBD1 (5 bases). Germline V CDR1 and CDR2: LNHDA, SQIVND (reference sequence). The CDR3 is 15 residues long. The CDR3 protein is CVSTGEAAGTQPQHF. The CDR3 region has the DNA TGTGTCAGTACCGGTGAGGCAGCCGGGACTCAGCCCCAGCATTTT.

This clonotype was seen ten or more times. The V call is TRBV12-3 or TRBV12-4, the J call TRBJ2-2, with TRBD2 identical over 7 bases. Trimming at V came to 5 bases and at J to 15 bases, leaving 15 bases not matched to a gene. This CDR3 has 14 amino acids. The CDR3 nucleotides read TGTGCCAGCAGTGGGGGGACTACGCCCCGGTTAATGTTTTTT. It is translated as CASSGGTTPRLMFF.

This clonotype was counted between two and nine times. V gene TRBV5-1 combines with J gene TRBJ2-7; 9 bases are a match to TRBD1. Germline CDR1 reads SGHRS; CDR2 reads YFSETQ. The CDR3 has 14 amino acids. V shed 6 bases, J shed 4 bases, and the junction held 8 bases outside the gene matches. The CDR3 loop reads CASKRDRDQYEQYF. The CDR3, as DNA: TGCGCCAGCAAGCGGGACAGGGATCAATACGAGCAGTACTTC.

For this clonotype: Its ends do not fully match the called genes, so a read error is possible. The V call is TRBV7-2, the J call TRBJ1-4; D unresolved. CDR3 length equals 15 residues. CDR1 is SGHTA and CDR2 is FQGNSA in the germline V gene. CDR3 nucleotides: TGTGCCAGCGGCTTTTCAAGCCGGTCTAATGAAAAACTGTTTTTT. It specifies CASGFSSRSNEKLFF.

This clonotype came up many times. The gene calls are TRBV13 and TRBJ1-1; 7 bases are shared with TRBD1. V dropped 5 bases and J dropped 0; count of bases not matched to a gene: 9. CDR1 is PRHDT and CDR2 is FYEKMQ in the germline V gene (reference sequence). The CDR3 loop spans 16 amino acids. CDR3 DNA sequence: TGTGCCAGCAGCCTACTAATCGACAGGGTGAACACTGAAGCTTTCTTT. Residues: CASSLLIDRVNTEAFF.

This clonotype came up many times. This chain joins TRBV29-1 and TRBJ2-7; D ambiguous. V lost 5 bases to trimming and J lost 3 bases, with 14 bases between them. Germline loops: CDR1 SQVTM, CDR2 ANQGSEA. This CDR3 has 13 amino acids. The CDR3 nucleotides read TGCAGCGTTTCGCTACATGCTCTCTACGAGCAGTACTTC. It encodes CSVSLHALYEQYF.

This chain connects TRBV5-8 to TRBJ1-1, with D perhaps TRBD1 (6 bases). This CDR3 has 20 residues. Per the germline V gene, CDR1 is SGHTS and CDR2 is YDEGEE. Trimming pared 3 bases from V and 0 bases from J, leaving 27 bases between. CDR3 DNA sequence: TGTGCCAGCAGCTCCACCGCTACTCGACAGGTCTCTCTAATGAACACTGAAGCTTTCTTT. This codes for CASSSTATRQVSLMNTEAFF. The whole variable domain, remainder taken from reference TRBV5-8 and TRBJ1-1, is EAGVTQSPTHLIKTRGQQATLRCSPISGHTSVYWYQQALGLGLQFLLWYDEGEERNRGNFPPRFSGRQFPNYSSELNVNALELEDSALYLCASSSTATRQVSLMNTEAFFGQGTRLTVV.

Comment on this clonotype: This may stem from a read error, because a much larger clone lies one nucleotide away. The CDR3 sequence: CASSPEWNAGELFF. CDR3 nucleotide sequence: TGCGCCAGCAGCCCCGAATGGAACGCCGGGGAGCTGTTTTTT. The rearrangement joins TRBV5-1 to TRBJ2-2; D not resolved. There are 14 residues in the CDR3. The germline V gene has CDR1 SGHRS and CDR2 YFSETQ.

This rearrangement joins TRBV18 to TRBJ2-5, with D unresolved. Germline values: CDR1 KGHSH, CDR2 LQKENI. Trimming cost V 3 bases and J 5 bases, with 10 bases left between them. The CDR3 is 13 amino acids. The CDR3 nucleotides are TGTGCCAGCTCACCCGAACTTACCGAGACCCAGTACTTC. This gives the protein CASSPELTETQYF.

In this sample, this clonotype turned up many times. CDR3 region: CAWTATSGRQETQYF. CDR3 DNA: TGTGCCTGGACGGCTACTAGCGGGAGACAAGAGACCCAGTACTTC. The gene calls are TRBV30 and TRBJ2-5, with 11 bases identical to TRBD2. CDR1 and CDR2 from the germline V gene are GTSNPN and SVGIG (reference sequence). Trimming took 4 bases from V and 2 from J; bases not matched to a gene: 6. The length of the CDR3 is 15 residues.